This is a list of T cell receptor beta chains from one sample in a study of T cells in Graves' hyperthyroidism and ophthalmopathy. TCRdb fed the multiplex PCR reads into MiXCR, producing one record per CDR3 protein. Here the sample spans 350,000 to 500,000 distinct CDR3 sequences, roughly an eighth being singletons. Sequenced input: blood. Receptor source: a woman aged 18-35 years with Graves' hyperthyroidism. Each CDR3 is given with its conserved first and last residue. A D gene is named only where the DNA matches it firmly. Size tells how often a clone was seen (once, few, many) or the class of an expanded clone, and some rows leave it out.

j_gene	v_gene	d_gene	abundance	CDR3nt	CDR3aa
TRBJ1-5	TRBV6-1	-	many	TGTGCCAGCAGTGAGGATCAGGGTCGGCCCCAGCATTTT	CASSEDQGRPQHF
TRBJ2-1	TRBV3-1	-	few	TGTGCCAGCAGCCAGACTAGTTTGGAACAGTTCTTC	CASSQTSLEQFF
TRBJ2-7	TRBV7-8	TRBD1	few	TGTGCCAGCAGAAACGGGACAGCGAGCTCCTACGAGCAGTACTTC	CASRNGTASSYEQYF
TRBJ1-5	TRBV6-1	-	-	TGTGCCAGCAGGCAGCCCAATCAGCCCCAGCATTTT	CASRQPNQPQHF
TRBJ2-7	TRBV6-2/TRBV6-3	-	-	TGTGCCAGCAGTTTCGGGCCTCTAGGGAACGAGCAGCATTTC	CASSFGPLGNEQHF
TRBJ2-7	TRBV20-1	TRBD2	few	TGCAGTGCCCAGCCACGCGGGAGAGGGTACGAGCAGTACTTC	CSAQPRGRGYEQYF
TRBJ2-7	TRBV12-3/TRBV12-4	TRBD2	many	TGTGCCAGCAGTTCCAGGACTAGCGGGAGTCGAGGGCAGTACTTC	CASSSRTSGSRGQYF
TRBJ2-2	TRBV11-2	-	many	TGTGCCAGCAGCATTCGTGGAGGTCGTGTAGCCGGGGAGCTGTTTTTT	CASSIRGGRVAGELFF
TRBJ2-5	TRBV20-1	-	-	TGCAGTGCTATGGGTTGGGCTAGCGTTCAAGAGACCCAGTACTTC	CSAMGWASVQETQYF
TRBJ2-7	TRBV5-5	-	many	TGTGCCAGCAGCTTGTCTCCCCTCGGGACCTACGAGCAGTACTTC	CASSLSPLGTYEQYF
TRBJ2-7	TRBV2	TRBD2	-	TGTGCCAGCTCCGGGGGGTTCCGGGACGAGCAGTACTTC	CASSGGFRDEQYF
TRBJ2-7	TRBV20-1	-	-	TGCAGTGCTAATAAGGGGCATAGCTCCTACGAGCAGTACTTC	CSANKGHSSYEQYF
TRBJ2-7	TRBV10-3	-	-	TGTGCCATCAGTGCCGGGACGGCTCCCTACGAGCAGTACTTC	CAISAGTAPYEQYF
TRBJ2-3	TRBV19	TRBD2	few	TGTGCCAGTAGTATTCGGGCTAGCGGGGGCACAGATACGCAGTATTTT	CASSIRASGGTDTQYF
TRBJ1-3	TRBV20-1	-	many	TGCAGTGCTAGGTGGGGAAACACCATATATTTT	CSARWGNTIYF
TRBJ1-1	TRBV28	TRBD1	many	TGTGCCAGCAGTTTATTGCAGGGGGTGAACACTGAAGCTTTCTTT	CASSLLQGVNTEAFF
TRBJ2-5	TRBV7-2	-	many	TGTGCCAGCAGCTTGGGACACCAAGAGACCCAGTACTTC	CASSLGHQETQYF
TRBJ1-1	TRBV11-2	-	many	TGTGCCAGCTCCCAACAACCACCGGGGGGATCCACTGAAGCTTTCTTT	CASSQQPPGGSTEAFF
TRBJ2-3	TRBV9	TRBD2	many	TGTGCCAGCAGCGTAGTTCCGACTAGCGGGAGGCGCACAGATACGCAGTATTTT	CASSVVPTSGRRTDTQYF
TRBJ2-7	TRBV28	-	many	TGTGCCAGCGCTGGGGGGAGCCACGAGCAGTACTTC	CASAGGSHEQYF
TRBJ2-7	TRBV20-1	-	many	TGCAGTGCTCTCAGGGACTACGAGCAGTACTTC	CSALRDYEQYF
TRBJ2-1	TRBV15	TRBD2	many	TGTGCCACCAGCCGAGCGGGAGGAAGGGGGGTGAATGAGCAGTTCTTC	CATSRAGGRGVNEQFF
TRBJ2-1	TRBV11-2	-	medium-sized	TGTGCCAGCAGCTTAGAGAGTCTAGCGCGGCAGTTCTTC	CASSLESLARQFF
TRBJ2-7	TRBV4-2	-	-	TGTGCCAGCAGTCAAGACCCGGGACCCTACTACGAGCAGTACTTC	CASSQDPGPYYEQYF
TRBJ1-1	TRBV6-1	-	-	TGTGCCAGCAGCTCCAGCCGAACAGGGAGGACTGAAGCTTTCTTT	CASSSSRTGRTEAFF
TRBJ2-7	TRBV2	-	many	TGTGCCAGCAGTGAAGCGACCACAGGGATCGAGCAGTACTTC	CASSEATTGIEQYF
TRBJ2-1	TRBV28	TRBD2	many	TGTGCCAGCAGCGAGTGGACTAGCGGGAGAAATGAGCAGTTCTTC	CASSEWTSGRNEQFF
TRBJ2-7	TRBV10-3	TRBD1	many	TGTGCCATCAGTGGAACACAGGGGGCGTTAATCTACGAGCAGTACTTC	CAISGTQGALIYEQYF
TRBJ1-3	TRBV6-2/TRBV6-3	-	-	TGTGCCAGCAGTTACCCACCCGCGAGGGCTCTTCGGGGAAACACCATATATTTT	CASSYPPARALRGNTIYF
TRBJ1-1	TRBV12-3/TRBV12-4	-	few	TGTGCCAGCAGCGCGGACAGCAGGGACACTGAAGCTTTCTTT	CASSADSRDTEAFF
TRBJ2-1	TRBV9	TRBD2	many	TGTGCCAGCAGCGCGAGCCGGGGGGGGCTTGGTTTAGATGAGCAGTTCTTC	CASSASRGGLGLDEQFF
TRBJ2-7	TRBV20-1	TRBD2	many	TGCAGTGCTATCGCGGGAGGGTCCTCCTACGAGCAGTACTTC	CSAIAGGSSYEQYF
TRBJ2-7	TRBV28	-	many	TGTGCCAGCGCCATGGAGGAAGGCTACGAGCAGTACTTC	CASAMEEGYEQYF
TRBJ2-5	TRBV30	-	few	TGTGCCTGGAGTGTACCCGGCATAAGCCGGGGGACCCAGTACTTC	CAWSVPGISRGTQYF
TRBJ2-2	TRBV28	-	-	TGTGCCAGCAGGGAGAACACCGGGGAGCTGTTTTTT	CASRENTGELFF
TRBJ2-2	TRBV11-2	-	many	TGTGCCAGCAGCCTTACTAGGATCGGGGAGCTGTTTTTT	CASSLTRIGELFF
TRBJ2-7	TRBV28	TRBD1	many	TGTGCCAGCACCCTAGGGCTGGGACAGGGGGTTGTCGGGAGCTCCTACGAGCAGTACTTC	CASTLGLGQGVVGSSYEQYF
TRBJ2-1	TRBV20-1	TRBD2	many	TGCAGTGCTAGGTCAGGGACTAGGGGTAATGAGCAGTTCTTC	CSARSGTRGNEQFF
TRBJ2-2	TRBV5-1	-	few	TGCGCCAGCAGCTATGGACACAACACCGGGGAGCTGTTTTTT	CASSYGHNTGELFF
TRBJ2-4	TRBV6-1	TRBD2	few	TGTGCCAGCTCGCGGTCGGCGGGAGGGCTCACGGCCAAAAACATTCAGTACTTC	CASSRSAGGLTAKNIQYF
TRBJ1-1	TRBV6-5	-	many	TGTGCCAGCAGTTACTCGTCCAGGGGCGTTACGGGCACTGAAGCTTTCTTT	CASSYSSRGVTGTEAFF
TRBJ1-1	TRBV9	TRBD1	many	TGTGCCAGCAGCGTAGGAGCAGGGGGCGCCCCCACTGAAGCTTTCTTT	CASSVGAGGAPTEAFF
TRBJ2-4	TRBV18	TRBD1	-	TGTGCCAGCTCACTACGGGACAGGGTATATCTCATGAACATTCAGTACTTC	CASSLRDRVYLMNIQYF
TRBJ2-1	TRBV20-1	TRBD2	-	TGCAGTGCCGCGCTTATTTCGAGCGGGGGCTACAATGAGCAGTTCTTC	CSAALISSGGYNEQFF
TRBJ1-5	TRBV14	-	few	TGTGCCAGCAGCCAAGATCCACGGAGGGGAGGCAATCAGCCCCAGCATTTT	CASSQDPRRGGNQPQHF
TRBJ2-1	TRBV28	-	many	TGTGCCAGCAGTGCGACGGGTATCGATGAGCAGTTCTTC	CASSATGIDEQFF
TRBJ1-2	TRBV7-2	-	many	TGTGCCAGCAGCAGAGAATGGGGCTATGGCTACACCTTC	CASSREWGYGYTF
TRBJ2-1	TRBV30	TRBD2	few	TGTGCCTGGAGTGGTACCGGGACTAGCGGGAGGGCCGTTCTCTACAATGAGCAGTTCTTC	CAWSGTGTSGRAVLYNEQFF
TRBJ1-2	TRBV2	-	many	TGTGCCAGCAGTGAAGCGTGGGGCTACACCTTC	CASSEAWGYTF
TRBJ2-3	TRBV5-1	-	few	TGCGCCAGCACAAGTTTTAATCCCACAGATACGCAGTATTTT	CASTSFNPTDTQYF
TRBJ1-4	TRBV7-9	TRBD1	-	TGTGCCAGCAGCTGGGGGACAGGGACTAATGAAAAACTGTTTTTT	CASSWGTGTNEKLFF
TRBJ2-2	TRBV19	TRBD1	few	TGTGCCAGTAGGGGGGACAGATACACCGGGGAGCTGTTTTTT	CASRGDRYTGELFF
TRBJ2-7	TRBV7-9	-	-	TGTGCCAGCACCTTCGGACCATCCTACGAGCAGTACTTC	CASTFGPSYEQYF
TRBJ2-7	TRBV29-1	TRBD1	many	TGCAGCGTCCAGCGGTCAGGGGGCCACGAGCAGTACTTC	CSVQRSGGHEQYF
TRBJ2-2	TRBV30	TRBD1	few	TGTGCCTGGGCTACGGACAGGGGCAACGGGGAGCTGTTTTTT	CAWATDRGNGELFF
TRBJ1-3	TRBV3-1	-	many	TGTGCCAGCAGCCAAGATTGGGGAAACACCATATATTTT	CASSQDWGNTIYF
TRBJ2-3	TRBV19	-	-	TGTGCCAGTAGTTACGGGGGAGACGTTTCAGATACGCAGTATTTT	CASSYGGDVSDTQYF